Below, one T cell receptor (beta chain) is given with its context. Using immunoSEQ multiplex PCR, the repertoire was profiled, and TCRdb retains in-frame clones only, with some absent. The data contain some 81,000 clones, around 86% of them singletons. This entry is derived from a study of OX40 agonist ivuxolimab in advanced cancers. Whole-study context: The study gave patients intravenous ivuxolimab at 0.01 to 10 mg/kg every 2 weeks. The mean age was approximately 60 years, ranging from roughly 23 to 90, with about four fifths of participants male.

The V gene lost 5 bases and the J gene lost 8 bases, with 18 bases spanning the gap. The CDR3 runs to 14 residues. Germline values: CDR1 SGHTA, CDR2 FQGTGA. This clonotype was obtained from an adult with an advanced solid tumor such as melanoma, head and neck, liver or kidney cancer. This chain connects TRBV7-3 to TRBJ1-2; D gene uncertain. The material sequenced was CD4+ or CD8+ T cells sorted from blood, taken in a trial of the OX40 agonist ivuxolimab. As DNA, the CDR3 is TGTGCCAGCAGCCCAGCATTTACAGATCGAGGCTACACCTTC. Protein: CASSPAFTDRGYTF.